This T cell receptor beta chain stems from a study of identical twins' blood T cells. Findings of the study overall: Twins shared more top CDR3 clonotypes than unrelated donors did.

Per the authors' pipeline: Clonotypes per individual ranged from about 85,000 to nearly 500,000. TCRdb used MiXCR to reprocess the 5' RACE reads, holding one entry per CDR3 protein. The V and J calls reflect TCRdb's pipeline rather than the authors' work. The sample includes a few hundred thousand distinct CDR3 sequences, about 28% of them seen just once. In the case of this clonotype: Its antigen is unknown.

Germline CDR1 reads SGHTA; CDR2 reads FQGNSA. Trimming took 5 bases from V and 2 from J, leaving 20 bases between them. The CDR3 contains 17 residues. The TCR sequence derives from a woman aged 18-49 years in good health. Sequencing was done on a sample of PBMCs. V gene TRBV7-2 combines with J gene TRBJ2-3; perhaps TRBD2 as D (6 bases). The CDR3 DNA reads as TGTGCCAGCAGCCCCAGAGTTGGTAGCGGATACACAGATACGCAGTATTTT. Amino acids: CASSPRVGSGYTDTQYF.